This T cell receptor beta chain was documented in a study of CD8+CD57+ T cells in acquired aplastic anemia. Study at large: An average of 3.2 ug of DNA was obtained from sorted CD4+ and CD8+ cells. Whole-study results and caveats: Overlap between patients and controls comprised roughly 28 CD8+ CDR3 sequences. Simpson's diversity of CD8+ cells was not significantly different in patients compared with controls.

Germline V lookup: CDR1 SGHRS, CDR2 YFSETQ. V was clipped by 3 bases and J by 5 bases, with 17 bases between them. CDR3 length: 15 residues. This clonotype was picked up many times. Its antigen remains unidentified. The TCR beta profiling, which covered VDJ combination and CDR3 sequence, was carried out using genomic DNA as the template. A single record per CDR3 protein comes from TCRdb applying MiXCR to the reads. The sample carries about 270,000 distinct CDR3 sequences, roughly half recorded once. The source is a human donor with severe aplastic anemia or a healthy control (not recorded which). Sequencing was performed on sorted CD4+, CD8+, or CD8+CD57+ T cells (not recorded which) from PBMCs. This chain links TRBV5-1 with TRBJ1-1; maybe TRBD1 (6 bases). CDR3 in amino acids: CASSSPWGAGTEAFF. The CDR3 DNA reads TGCGCCAGCAGCTCACCCTGGGGGGCAGGGACTGAAGCTTTCTTT.